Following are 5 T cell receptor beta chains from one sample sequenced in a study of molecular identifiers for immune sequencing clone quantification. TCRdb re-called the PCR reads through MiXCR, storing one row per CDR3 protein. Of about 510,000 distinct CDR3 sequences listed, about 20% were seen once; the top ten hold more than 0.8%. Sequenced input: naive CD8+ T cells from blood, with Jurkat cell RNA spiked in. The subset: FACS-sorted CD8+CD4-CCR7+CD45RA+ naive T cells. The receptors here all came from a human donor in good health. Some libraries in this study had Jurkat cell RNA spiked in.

CDR3 sequence reads: CASSQDWGRGINQPQHF. DNA for the CDR3: TGCGCCAGCAGCCAAGATTGGGGGAGGGGGATCAATCAGCCCCAGCATTTT. This chain links TRBV4-3 with TRBJ1-5; D is perhaps TRBD1 (6 bases). CDR3 length equals 17 residues. Germline V lookup: CDR1 LGHNA, CDR2 YSLEER. Trimming took off 0 bases at V and 3 bases at J, with 15 bases between the two ends.

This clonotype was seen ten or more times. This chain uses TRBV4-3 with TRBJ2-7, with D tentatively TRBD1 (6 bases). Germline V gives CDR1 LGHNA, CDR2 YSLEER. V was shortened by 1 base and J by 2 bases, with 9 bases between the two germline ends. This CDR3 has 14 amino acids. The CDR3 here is CASSQARGTYEQYF. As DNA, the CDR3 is TGCGCCAGCAGCCAAGCCAGGGGTACCTACGAGCAGTACTTC.

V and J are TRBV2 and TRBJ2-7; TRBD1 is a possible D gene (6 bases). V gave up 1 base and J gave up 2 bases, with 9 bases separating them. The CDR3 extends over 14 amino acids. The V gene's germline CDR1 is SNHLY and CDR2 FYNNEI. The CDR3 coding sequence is TGTGCCAGCAGTGAAGGGGACAAAGCCTACGAGCAGTACTTC. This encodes CASSEGDKAYEQYF.

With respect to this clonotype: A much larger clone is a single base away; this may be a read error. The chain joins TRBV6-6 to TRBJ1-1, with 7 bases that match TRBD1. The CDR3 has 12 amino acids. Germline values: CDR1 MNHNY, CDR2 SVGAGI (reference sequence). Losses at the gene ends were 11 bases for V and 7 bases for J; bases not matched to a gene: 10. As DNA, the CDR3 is TGTGCCGGGGGACAGCTCCTTGGTGAAGCTTTCTTT. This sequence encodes CAGGQLLGEAFF.

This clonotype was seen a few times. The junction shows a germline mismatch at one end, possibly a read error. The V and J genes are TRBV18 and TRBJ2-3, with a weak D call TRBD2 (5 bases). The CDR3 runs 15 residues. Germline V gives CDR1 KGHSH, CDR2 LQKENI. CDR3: CACSPSGTSTDTQYF. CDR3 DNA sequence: TGTGCCTGCTCCCCCAGCGGTACTAGCACAGATACGCAGTATTTT.